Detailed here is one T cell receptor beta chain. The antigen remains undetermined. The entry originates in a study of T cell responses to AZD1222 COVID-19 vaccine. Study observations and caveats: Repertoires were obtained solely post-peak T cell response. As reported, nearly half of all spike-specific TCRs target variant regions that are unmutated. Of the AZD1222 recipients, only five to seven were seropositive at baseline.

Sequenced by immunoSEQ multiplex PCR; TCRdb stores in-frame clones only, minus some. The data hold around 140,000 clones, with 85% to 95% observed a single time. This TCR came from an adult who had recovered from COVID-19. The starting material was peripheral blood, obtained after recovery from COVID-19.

CDR3 in amino acids: CASSSTGPYNEQFF. The CDR3 DNA reads TGTGCCAGCAGCTCCACTGGCCCATACAATGAGCAGTTCTTC. The V gene is TRBV11-3, the J gene TRBJ2-1; D gene uncertain. With 4 bases removed from V and 4 bases from J, the gap between germline ends came to 11 bases. The CDR3 is 14 residues long. Germline assignment: CDR1 SGHNT and CDR2 YENEEA.